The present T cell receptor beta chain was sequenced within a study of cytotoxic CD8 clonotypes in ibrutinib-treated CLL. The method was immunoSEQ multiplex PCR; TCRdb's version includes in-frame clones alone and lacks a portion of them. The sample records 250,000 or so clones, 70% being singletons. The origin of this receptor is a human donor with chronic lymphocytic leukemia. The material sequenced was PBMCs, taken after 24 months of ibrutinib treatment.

As DNA, the CDR3 is TGCGCCAGCAGCCAAGACAGGGTTTCCAACGAGCAGTACTTC. It codes for CASSQDRVSNEQYF. The genes are TRBV4-1 and TRBJ2-7; D might be TRBD1 (5 bases). Germline V CDR1 and CDR2: MGHRA, YSYEKL. Trimming left V 0 bases short and J 5 bases short, with 11 bases between. CDR3 length equals 14 residues.